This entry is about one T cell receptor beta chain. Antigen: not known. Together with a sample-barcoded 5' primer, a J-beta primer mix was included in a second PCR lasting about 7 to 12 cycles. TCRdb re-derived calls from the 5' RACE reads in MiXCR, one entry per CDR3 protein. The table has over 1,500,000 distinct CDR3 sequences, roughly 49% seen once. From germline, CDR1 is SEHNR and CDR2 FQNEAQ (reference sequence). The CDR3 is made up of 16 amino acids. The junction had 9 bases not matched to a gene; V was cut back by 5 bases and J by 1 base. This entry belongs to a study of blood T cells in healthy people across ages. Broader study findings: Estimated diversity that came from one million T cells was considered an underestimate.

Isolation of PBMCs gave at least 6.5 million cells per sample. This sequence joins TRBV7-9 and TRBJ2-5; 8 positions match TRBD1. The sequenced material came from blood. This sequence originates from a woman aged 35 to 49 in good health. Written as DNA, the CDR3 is TGTGCCAGCAGCCCGACCGGACAGGGTCCCCAAGAGACCCAGTACTTC. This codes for CASSPTGQGPQETQYF.